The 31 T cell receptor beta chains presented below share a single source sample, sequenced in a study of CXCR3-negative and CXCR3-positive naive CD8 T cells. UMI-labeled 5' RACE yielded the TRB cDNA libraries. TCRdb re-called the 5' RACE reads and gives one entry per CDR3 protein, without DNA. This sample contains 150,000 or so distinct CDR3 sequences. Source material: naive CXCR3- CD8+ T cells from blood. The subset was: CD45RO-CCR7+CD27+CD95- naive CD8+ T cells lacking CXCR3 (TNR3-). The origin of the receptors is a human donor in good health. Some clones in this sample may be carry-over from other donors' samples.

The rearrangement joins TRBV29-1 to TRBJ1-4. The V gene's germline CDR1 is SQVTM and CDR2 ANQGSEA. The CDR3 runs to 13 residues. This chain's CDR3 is CSVEEGTNEKLFF.

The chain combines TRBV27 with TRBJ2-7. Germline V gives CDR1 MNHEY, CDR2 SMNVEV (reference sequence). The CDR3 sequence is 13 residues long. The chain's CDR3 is CASSFKRGYEQYF.

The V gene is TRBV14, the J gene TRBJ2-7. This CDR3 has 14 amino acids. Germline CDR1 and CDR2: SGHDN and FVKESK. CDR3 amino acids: CASSQDLSSDEQYF.

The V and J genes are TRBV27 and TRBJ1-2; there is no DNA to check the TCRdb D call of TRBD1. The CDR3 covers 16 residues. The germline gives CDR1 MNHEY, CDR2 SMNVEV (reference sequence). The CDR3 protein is CASSLMGQGINYGYTF.

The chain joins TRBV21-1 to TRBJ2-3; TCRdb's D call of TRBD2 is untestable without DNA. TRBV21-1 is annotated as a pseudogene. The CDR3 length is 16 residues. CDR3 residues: CASTDPRPEDTDAQYF.

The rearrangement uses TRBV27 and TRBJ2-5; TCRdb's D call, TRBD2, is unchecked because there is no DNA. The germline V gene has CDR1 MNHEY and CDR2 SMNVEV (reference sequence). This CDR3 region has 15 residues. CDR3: CASSPGLAGEETQYF.

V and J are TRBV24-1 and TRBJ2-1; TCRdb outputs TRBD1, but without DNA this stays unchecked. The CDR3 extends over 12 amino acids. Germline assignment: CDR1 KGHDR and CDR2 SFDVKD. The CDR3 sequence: CATSDTGKQQFF.

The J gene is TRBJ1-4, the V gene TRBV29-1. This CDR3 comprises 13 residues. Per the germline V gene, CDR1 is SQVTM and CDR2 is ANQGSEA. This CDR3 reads CSGEEGLTGKLFF. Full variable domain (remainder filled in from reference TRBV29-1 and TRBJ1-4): SAVISQKPSRDICQRGTSLTIQCQVDSQVTMMFWYRQQPGQSLTLIATANQGSEATYESGFVIDKFPISRPNLTFSTLTVSNMSPEDSSIYLCSGEEGLTGKLFFGSGTQLSVL.

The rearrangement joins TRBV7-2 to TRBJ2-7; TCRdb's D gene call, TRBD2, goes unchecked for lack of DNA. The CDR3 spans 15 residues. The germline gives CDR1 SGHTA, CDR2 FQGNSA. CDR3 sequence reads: CASSLVGGGANEQYF.

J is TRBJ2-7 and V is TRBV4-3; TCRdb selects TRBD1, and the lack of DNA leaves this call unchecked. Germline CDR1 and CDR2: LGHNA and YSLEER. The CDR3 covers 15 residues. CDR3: CASSQEDRGGYEQYF.

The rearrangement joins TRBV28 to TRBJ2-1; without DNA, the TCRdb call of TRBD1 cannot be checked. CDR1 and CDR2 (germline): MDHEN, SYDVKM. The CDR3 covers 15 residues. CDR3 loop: CASSVISLQGNEQFF. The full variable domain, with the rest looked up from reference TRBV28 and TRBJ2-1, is DVKVTQSSRYLVKRTGEKVFLECVQDMDHENMFWYRQDPGLGLRLIYFSYDVKMKEKGDIPEGYSVSREKKERFSLILESASTNQTSMYLCASSVISLQGNEQFFGPGTRLTVL.

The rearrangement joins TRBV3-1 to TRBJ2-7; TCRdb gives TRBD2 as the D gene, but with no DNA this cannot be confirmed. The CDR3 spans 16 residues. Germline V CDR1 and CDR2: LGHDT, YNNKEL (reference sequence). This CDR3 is CASSLRGLAGDTQQYF.

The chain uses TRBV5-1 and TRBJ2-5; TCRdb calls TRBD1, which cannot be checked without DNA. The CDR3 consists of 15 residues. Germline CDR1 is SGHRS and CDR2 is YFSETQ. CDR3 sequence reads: CASSLDGTTQETQYF.

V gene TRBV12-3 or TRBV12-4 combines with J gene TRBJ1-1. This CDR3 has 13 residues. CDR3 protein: CASSPGGDTEAFF.

The CDR3 loop reads CASSVGGFYLSTEAFF. The chain has TRBV9 and TRBJ1-1. Germline-derived CDR1 and CDR2 are SGDLS and YYNGEE. The CDR3 is made up of 16 amino acids.

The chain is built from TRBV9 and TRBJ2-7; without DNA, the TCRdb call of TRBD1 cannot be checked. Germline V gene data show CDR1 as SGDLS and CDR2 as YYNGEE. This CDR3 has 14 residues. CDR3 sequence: CASQRGQGAYEQYF.

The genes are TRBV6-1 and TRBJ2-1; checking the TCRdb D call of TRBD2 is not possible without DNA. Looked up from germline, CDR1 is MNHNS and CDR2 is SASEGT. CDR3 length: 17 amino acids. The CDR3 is CASQTQGLAGGVNEQFF.

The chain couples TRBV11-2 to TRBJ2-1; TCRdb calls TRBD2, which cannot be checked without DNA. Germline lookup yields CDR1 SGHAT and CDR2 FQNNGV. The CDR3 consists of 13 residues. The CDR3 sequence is CASSLWEVSEQFF.

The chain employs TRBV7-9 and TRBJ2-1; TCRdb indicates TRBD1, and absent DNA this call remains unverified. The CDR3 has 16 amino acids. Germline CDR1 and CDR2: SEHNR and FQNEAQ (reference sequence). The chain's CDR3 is CASNPDQLLTGDEQFF.

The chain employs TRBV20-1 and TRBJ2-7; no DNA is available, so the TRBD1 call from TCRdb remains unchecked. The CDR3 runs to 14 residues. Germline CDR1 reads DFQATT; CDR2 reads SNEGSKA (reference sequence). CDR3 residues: CSASLVTGGDEQYF.

The CDR3: CSVIRDVSYEQYF. The gene calls are TRBV29-1 and TRBJ2-7; the TRBD1 assignment by TCRdb is unverifiable without DNA. This CDR3 has 13 residues. Germline CDR1 and CDR2: SQVTM and ANQGSEA.

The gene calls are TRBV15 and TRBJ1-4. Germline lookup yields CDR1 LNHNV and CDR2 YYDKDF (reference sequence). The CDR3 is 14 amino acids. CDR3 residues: CATSDIWTNEKLFF.

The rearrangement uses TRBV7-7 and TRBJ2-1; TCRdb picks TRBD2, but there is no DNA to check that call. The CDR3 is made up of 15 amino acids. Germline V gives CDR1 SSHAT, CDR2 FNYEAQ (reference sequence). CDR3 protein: CASSQGLAPHNEQFF.

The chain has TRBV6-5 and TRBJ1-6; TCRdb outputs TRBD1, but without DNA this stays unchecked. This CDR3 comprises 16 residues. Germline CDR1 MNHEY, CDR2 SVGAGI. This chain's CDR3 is CASRNRGSSYNSPLHF.

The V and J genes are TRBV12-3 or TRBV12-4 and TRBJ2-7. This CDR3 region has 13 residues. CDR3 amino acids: CASSRLISYEQYF.

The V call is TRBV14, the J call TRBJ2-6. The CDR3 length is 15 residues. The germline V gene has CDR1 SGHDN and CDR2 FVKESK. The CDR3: CASSQLPAGANVLTF. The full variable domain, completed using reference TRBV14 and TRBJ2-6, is EAGVTQFPSHSVIEKGQTVTLRCDPISGHDNLYWYRRVMGKEIKFLLHFVKESKQDESGMPNNRFLAERTGGTYSTLKVQPAELEDSGVYFCASSQLPAGANVLTFGAGSRLTVL.

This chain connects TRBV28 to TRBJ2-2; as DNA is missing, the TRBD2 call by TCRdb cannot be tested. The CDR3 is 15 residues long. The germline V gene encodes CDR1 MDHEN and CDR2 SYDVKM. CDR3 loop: CASRGGRGEAGELFF.

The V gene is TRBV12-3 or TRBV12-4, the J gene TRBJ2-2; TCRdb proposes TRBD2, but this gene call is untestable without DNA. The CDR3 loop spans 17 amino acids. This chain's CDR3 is CASSTRPGLPNTGELFF.

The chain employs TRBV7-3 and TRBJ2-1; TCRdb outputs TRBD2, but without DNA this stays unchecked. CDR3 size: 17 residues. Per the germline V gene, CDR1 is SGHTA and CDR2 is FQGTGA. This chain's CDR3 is CASSLTVAGGPSNEQFF.

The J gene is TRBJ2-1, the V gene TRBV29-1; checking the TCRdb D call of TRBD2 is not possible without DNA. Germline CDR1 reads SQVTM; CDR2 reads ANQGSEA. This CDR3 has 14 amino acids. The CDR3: CSGAGLAQYNEQFF.

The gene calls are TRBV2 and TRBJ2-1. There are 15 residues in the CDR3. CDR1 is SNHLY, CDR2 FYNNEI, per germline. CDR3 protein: CASSEARGSYNEQFF.